This T cell receptor (beta chain) was observed in a study of T cells in localized non-small cell lung cancer. Study-level findings and limits: Clonality peaked in uninvolved adjacent lung rather than tumor. Because only a single region of the tumor was sequenced, heterogeneity remains possible.

About this clone: Its antigen is not identified.

V lost 6 bases and J 1 base, leaving 13 bases between the germline ends. The length of the CDR3 is 14 residues. Germline loops: CDR1 MNHNY, CDR2 SVGAGI (reference sequence). Generated by immunoSEQ multiplex PCR, the TCRdb table keeps only in-frame clones and is missing some. This sample has 70,000 to 90,000 clones, with 80% found just once. Sequences were derived from peripheral blood, sampled before any cancer treatment. This sequence originates from a female donor at least 60 years old with stage I lung adenocarcinoma. V gene TRBV6-6 combines with J gene TRBJ2-7, with a weak D call TRBD1 (6 bases). CDR3: CASRPRGFSYEQYF. CDR3 coding DNA: TGTGCCAGCAGGCCTAGGGGGTTTTCCTACGAGCAGTACTTC.